The subject of this entry is one T cell receptor beta chain. Germline assignment: CDR1 KGHDR and CDR2 SFDVKD. The CDR3 extends over 16 amino acids. V gave up 3 bases and J gave up 3 bases, with 14 bases separating them. Semi-nested PCR with Nested Universal Primer A followed constant-region reverse priming of full-length variable regions. Via MiXCR, TCRdb re-called the 5' RACE reads, giving one row per CDR3 protein. The table records around 57,000 distinct CDR3 sequences, 25% to 30% of them present only once. The chain uses TRBV24-1 and TRBJ1-5, with D maybe TRBD1 (5 bases). This TCR was recovered from a female donor with breast cancer. Sequenced material: tumor-infiltrating memory CD4+ T cells sorted from the breast tumor. Subset noted: memory CD4+ T cells, CD4+CD45RO+CD25-. DNA of the CDR3: TGTGCCACCAGTGATCAGGACCAGGGTTACAATCAGCCCCAGCATTTT. It codes for CATSDQDQGYNQPQHF.